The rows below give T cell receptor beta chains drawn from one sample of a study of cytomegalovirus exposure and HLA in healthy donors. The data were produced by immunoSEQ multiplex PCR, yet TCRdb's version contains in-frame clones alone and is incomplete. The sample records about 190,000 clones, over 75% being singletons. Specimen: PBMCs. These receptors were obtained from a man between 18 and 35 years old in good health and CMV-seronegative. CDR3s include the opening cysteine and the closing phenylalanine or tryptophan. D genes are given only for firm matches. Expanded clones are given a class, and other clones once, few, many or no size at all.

cdr3_nt: TGTGCCAGCGGTCGCGGGAGAGCGGGGGGCTACGAGCAGTACTTC
cdr3_aa: CASGRGRAGGYEQYF
clone_size: NA
d_call: TRBD2
j_call: TRBJ2-7
v_call: TRBV27

cdr3_nt: TGTGCCAGCAGCTTGGGATATAAGGCCGGGACTAGATTTGTCGAGCAGTACTTC
cdr3_aa: CASSLGYKAGTRFVEQYF
clone_size: NA
d_call: TRBD2
j_call: TRBJ2-7
v_call: TRBV7-8

cdr3_nt: TGCGCCAGCAGCCACACGGGACTAGCGGGGGGAGATACGCAGTATTTT
cdr3_aa: CASSHTGLAGGDTQYF
clone_size: NA
d_call: TRBD2
j_call: TRBJ2-3
v_call: TRBV4-3

cdr3_nt: TGTGCCAGCAGCTTAGGGGACTCCCGGGAGCAGTACTTC
cdr3_aa: CASSLGDSREQYF
clone_size: NA
d_call: NA
j_call: TRBJ2-7
v_call: TRBV7-2

cdr3_nt: TGTGCTAGCAGCCCCGGGATGAAGGGCGGGGGGGCCCGGGATACGCAGTATTTT
cdr3_aa: CASSPGMKGGGARDTQYF
clone_size: NA
d_call: TRBD2
j_call: TRBJ2-3
v_call: TRBV7-7

cdr3_nt: TGTGCCAGCAGCTTAGCGATGACAGAGAATTCACCCCTCCACTTT
cdr3_aa: CASSLAMTENSPLHF
clone_size: few
d_call: NA
j_call: TRBJ1-6
v_call: TRBV7-6

cdr3_nt: TGTGCCAGCAGCCCTAGCGGCAACTACGAGCAGTACTTC
cdr3_aa: CASSPSGNYEQYF
clone_size: once
d_call: TRBD2
j_call: TRBJ2-7
v_call: TRBV7-3

cdr3_nt: TGTGCCTGGAGTCGCCTTAGAACTGGGACCCAGTACTTC
cdr3_aa: CAWSRLRTGTQYF
clone_size: NA
d_call: NA
j_call: TRBJ2-5
v_call: TRBV30

cdr3_nt: TGTGCCAGCAGCTTAGTCGCAGGTAGGGGGGGCAATGAGCAGTTCTTC
cdr3_aa: CASSLVAGRGGNEQFF
clone_size: few
d_call: NA
j_call: TRBJ2-1
v_call: TRBV7-8

cdr3_nt: TGTGCCAGCAGTTCCACAGGGGGCGCGCCCCACACAATCTATGGCTACACCTTC
cdr3_aa: CASSSTGGAPHTIYGYTF
clone_size: NA
d_call: TRBD1
j_call: TRBJ1-2
v_call: TRBV2

cdr3_nt: TGTGCCAGCCTCCGGGCTTCCGGAGGCAATGAGCAGTTCTTC
cdr3_aa: CASLRASGGNEQFF
clone_size: NA
d_call: NA
j_call: TRBJ2-1
v_call: TRBV7-2

cdr3_nt: TGTGCCAGCAGCTCGCCACGAGGGGGAGCTAACTATGGCTACACCTTC
cdr3_aa: CASSSPRGGANYGYTF
clone_size: few
d_call: NA
j_call: TRBJ1-2
v_call: TRBV5-4

cdr3_nt: TGTGCCAGCTCACAAAGGGGCCAGGGGGAGGTTGAGCAGTACTTC
cdr3_aa: CASSQRGQGEVEQYF
clone_size: NA
d_call: NA
j_call: TRBJ2-7
v_call: TRBV18

cdr3_nt: TGTGCCAGCAGCTTCAGGGGTCGTAACTATGGCTACACCTTC
cdr3_aa: CASSFRGRNYGYTF
clone_size: NA
d_call: NA
j_call: TRBJ1-2
v_call: TRBV5-6

cdr3_nt: TGTGCCAGCGGGCGGGGCAGTGGAGAGACCCAGTACTTC
cdr3_aa: CASGRGSGETQYF
clone_size: NA
d_call: NA
j_call: TRBJ2-5
v_call: TRBV2

cdr3_nt: TGTGCCAGCAGACCGGGACAGCGGGGGCGGCAGCCCCAGCATTTT
cdr3_aa: CASRPGQRGRQPQHF
clone_size: once
d_call: TRBD1
j_call: TRBJ1-5
v_call: TRBV28

cdr3_nt: TGTGCCTGGAGTGAGGGGACAGGGGTCCGCACAATGAACACTGAAGCTTTCTTT
cdr3_aa: CAWSEGTGVRTMNTEAFF
clone_size: once
d_call: TRBD1
j_call: TRBJ1-1
v_call: TRBV30

cdr3_nt: TGTGCCAGCAGCCCTGGCGACAGTTCTGAGCAGTACTTC
cdr3_aa: CASSPGDSSEQYF
clone_size: once
d_call: NA
j_call: TRBJ2-7
v_call: TRBV6-5

cdr3_nt: TGTGCCAGTAGTCCCGGACAACGGCGGCAGGAGACCCAGTACTTC
cdr3_aa: CASSPGQRRQETQYF
clone_size: NA
d_call: NA
j_call: TRBJ2-5
v_call: TRBV19

cdr3_nt: TGTGCCAGTAGTATCCAGGGGGAGGCTTCTGGAAACACCATATATTTT
cdr3_aa: CASSIQGEASGNTIYF
clone_size: NA
d_call: TRBD1
j_call: TRBJ1-3
v_call: TRBV19

cdr3_nt: TGTGCCAGCAGCCACCCACGCAGGCCATACGAGCAGTACTTC
cdr3_aa: CASSHPRRPYEQYF
clone_size: NA
d_call: NA
j_call: TRBJ2-7
v_call: TRBV7-9

cdr3_nt: TGTGCCACCAGCAGAGATTTAACTAGCGGAAGCAATGAGCAGTTCTTC
cdr3_aa: CATSRDLTSGSNEQFF
clone_size: NA
d_call: TRBD2
j_call: TRBJ2-1
v_call: TRBV15

cdr3_nt: TGTGCCAGCAGCTTAGATTGGACTAGGGGGGAGACCCAGTACTTC
cdr3_aa: CASSLDWTRGETQYF
clone_size: NA
d_call: NA
j_call: TRBJ2-5
v_call: TRBV7-9

cdr3_nt: TGTGCCAGCACTTTGCCGGGAGACTCTGGAAACACCATATATTTT
cdr3_aa: CASTLPGDSGNTIYF
clone_size: NA
d_call: NA
j_call: TRBJ1-3
v_call: TRBV2

cdr3_nt: TGTGCCAGTAGTATAGATGGGGGGAAGGAGACCCAGTACTTC
cdr3_aa: CASSIDGGKETQYF
clone_size: NA
d_call: NA
j_call: TRBJ2-5
v_call: TRBV19

cdr3_nt: TGTGCCAGCAGCTTAGCGAGAACCTCCTACAATGAGCAGTTCTTC
cdr3_aa: CASSLARTSYNEQFF
clone_size: NA
d_call: NA
j_call: TRBJ2-1
v_call: TRBV7-3

cdr3_nt: TGTGCCAGCAGTTTTCTAGCGGGGACCTACAATGAGCAGTTCTTC
cdr3_aa: CASSFLAGTYNEQFF
clone_size: NA
d_call: TRBD2
j_call: TRBJ2-1
v_call: TRBV28

cdr3_nt: TGTGCCTGGAGTGTAACCATTTACAGGGTCCCTCTAGCCAAAAACATTCAGTACTTC
cdr3_aa: CAWSVTIYRVPLAKNIQYF
clone_size: once
d_call: NA
j_call: TRBJ2-4
v_call: TRBV30

cdr3_nt: TGTGCCAGTATTGCCGACAGGGGGACCAACGTCCTGACTTTC
cdr3_aa: CASIADRGTNVLTF
clone_size: few
d_call: TRBD1
j_call: TRBJ2-6
v_call: TRBV2

cdr3_nt: TGTGCCAGCAGCTTCGGACAGGGGTCCGGGGAGCTGTTTTTT
cdr3_aa: CASSFGQGSGELFF
clone_size: few
d_call: TRBD1
j_call: TRBJ2-2
v_call: TRBV7-8

cdr3_nt: TGTGCCAGCACCACGGGGGTGGGAGAGACCCAGTACTTC
cdr3_aa: CASTTGVGETQYF
clone_size: NA
d_call: NA
j_call: TRBJ2-5
v_call: TRBV5-6

cdr3_nt: TGTGCCAGCAGTCTGCTAGGGGGACGAGAGACCCAGTACTTC
cdr3_aa: CASSLLGGRETQYF
clone_size: NA
d_call: NA
j_call: TRBJ2-5
v_call: TRBV2

cdr3_nt: TGTGCCAGCAGCTCGGTTTACGGCACAGATACGCAGTATTTT
cdr3_aa: CASSSVYGTDTQYF
clone_size: NA
d_call: NA
j_call: TRBJ2-3
v_call: TRBV5-4